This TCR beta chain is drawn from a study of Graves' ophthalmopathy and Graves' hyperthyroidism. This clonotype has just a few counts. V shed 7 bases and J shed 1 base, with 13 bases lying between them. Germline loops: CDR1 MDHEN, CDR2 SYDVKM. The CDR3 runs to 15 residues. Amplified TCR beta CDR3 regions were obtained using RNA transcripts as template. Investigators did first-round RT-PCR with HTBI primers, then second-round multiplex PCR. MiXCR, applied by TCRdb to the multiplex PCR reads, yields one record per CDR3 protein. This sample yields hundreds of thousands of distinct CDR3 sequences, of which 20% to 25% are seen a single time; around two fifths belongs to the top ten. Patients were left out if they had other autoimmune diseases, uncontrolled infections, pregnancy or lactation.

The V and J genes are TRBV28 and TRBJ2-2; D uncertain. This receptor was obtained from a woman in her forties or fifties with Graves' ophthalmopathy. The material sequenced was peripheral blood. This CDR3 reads CASKRVGVNTGELFF. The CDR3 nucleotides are TGTGCCAGCAAAAGGGTTGGCGTGAACACCGGGGAGCTGTTTTTT.